These 13 T cell receptor beta chains share one sample of origin, sequenced in a study of blood T cells in healthy people across ages. A second 7 to 11 cycle PCR used barcoded and J-beta primers. In TCRdb, the 5' RACE reads were re-called with MiXCR into one record per CDR3 protein. The sample lists 1.5 million to 2 million distinct CDR3 sequences, around half occurring once. Sequenced material: blood. Source of these receptors: a middle-aged woman in good health.

The gene calls are TRBV20-1 and TRBJ2-7, with a weak D call TRBD1 (5 bases). The CDR3 is 14 residues long. The V end lost 0 bases, the J end lost 2 bases, and 11 bases lay between the germline ends. Per germline, CDR1 DFQATT and CDR2 SNEGSKA (reference sequence). CDR3 DNA sequence: TGCAGTGCTAGAGATAGGGCAGGGCCCTACGAGCAGTACTTC. Protein product: CSARDRAGPYEQYF.

The V gene is TRBV11-3, the J gene TRBJ2-5; 9 positions agree with TRBD1. Germline assignment: CDR1 SGHNT and CDR2 YENEEA. The CDR3 extends over 14 amino acids. V was clipped by 1 base and J by 7 bases; unmatched bases: 4. The CDR3 bases are TGTGCCAGCAGCTTAGGGACAGGGGAAGGGACCCAGTACTTC. It is translated as CASSLGTGEGTQYF. Combining the CDR3 with reference TRBV11-3 and TRBJ2-5 gives the whole variable domain EAGVVQSPRYKIIEKKQPVAFWCNPISGHNTLYWYLQNLGQGPELLIRYENEEAVDDSQLPKDRFSAERLKGVDSTLKIQPAELGDSAVYLCASSLGTGEGTQYFGPGTRLLVL.

This clonotype was seen a few times. The chain uses TRBV6-2 or TRBV6-3 and TRBJ2-5; TRBD2 agrees at 7 bases. Trimming removed 6 bases from V and 5 bases from J; junction bases left unmatched: 6. CDR1 MNHEY and CDR2 SVGEGT come from the germline V gene. The CDR3 extends over 13 amino acids. The CDR3 nucleotides are TGTGCCAGCAGGGGACTAACGCGGGAGACCCAGTACTTC. Protein: CASRGLTRETQYF.

This clonotype was seen only once. The genes are TRBV28 and TRBJ1-2; 10 bases map to TRBD1. Trimming removed 8 bases from V and 4 bases from J; junction bases left unmatched: 10. The CDR3 has 15 amino acids. CDR1 MDHEN and CDR2 SYDVKM come from the germline V gene. CDR3 nucleotides: TGTGCCAGCCTGGGTAGGACAGGGGGATTCTATGGCTACACCTTC. Residues: CASLGRTGGFYGYTF.

The V call is TRBV28, the J call TRBJ1-6, with TRBD1 identical over 11 bases. The V segment lost 5 bases and the J segment 5 bases; nucleotides outside the gene matches: 8. This CDR3 is 17 amino acids long. Germline lookup yields CDR1 MDHEN and CDR2 SYDVKM. This CDR3 reads CASSQGTGGLNNSPLHF. Written as DNA, the CDR3 is TGTGCCAGCAGTCAGGGGACAGGGGGACTTAATAATTCACCCCTCCACTTT.

This clonotype was counted between two and nine times. The chain's CDR3 is CASSENGGPTDTQYF. The CDR3 DNA follows: TGCGCCAGCAGTGAAAATGGGGGGCCCACAGATACGCAGTATTTT. This rearrangement joins TRBV10-1 to TRBJ2-3; either TRBD1 or TRBD2 may supply D (6 bases each). Per the germline V gene, CDR1 is WNHNN and CDR2 is SYGVQD (reference sequence). The V end lost 3 bases, the J end lost 2 bases, and 12 bases lay between the germline ends. The CDR3 loop spans 15 amino acids.

The genes are TRBV20-1 and TRBJ2-7; TRBD2 is a possible D gene (6 bases). The end of the DNA is better explained by TRBJ2-5, so the J call may be wrong. The CDR3 has 17 amino acids. Looked up from germline, CDR1 is DFQATT and CDR2 is SNEGSKA (reference sequence). CDR3 DNA: TGCAGTGCTCGCGAAACCCGAACGGGACGGGACTTAGAGACCCAGTACTTC. Residues: CSARETRTGRDLETQYF.

This chain joins TRBV5-1 and TRBJ1-2; possible D gene TRBD1, 5 bases. CDR1 and CDR2 (germline): SGHRS, YFSETQ. V shed 4 bases and J shed 6 bases, with 16 bases lying between them. This CDR3 has 14 amino acids. For the CDR3, the DNA is TGCGCCAGCAGCCGAACCACGGACATTCATGGCTACACCTTC. Its translation is CASSRTTDIHGYTF.

The V call is TRBV4-3, the J call TRBJ1-4, with D maybe TRBD1 (6 bases). This CDR3 spans 16 amino acids. V was trimmed by 4 bases and J by 0 bases, leaving 12 bases between them. Germline values: CDR1 LGHNA, CDR2 YSLEER. The CDR3 sequence: CASSREDSSTNEKLFF. The CDR3 DNA reads TGCGCCAGCAGCCGAGAGGACAGCTCAACTAATGAAAAACTGTTTTTT.

This clonotype was seen at least ten times. The V call is TRBV7-2, the J call TRBJ1-4, with 8 positions matching TRBD1. V lost 4 bases, J lost 5 bases, and 15 bases stayed unmatched. The CDR3 spans 18 residues. The germline gives CDR1 SGHTA, CDR2 FQGNSA. The CDR3 is CASSSNQWRGQGNEKLFF. CDR3 sequence (DNA): TGTGCCAGCAGCTCGAACCAATGGAGAGGACAGGGCAATGAAAAACTGTTTTTT. Full variable domain (remainder filled in from reference TRBV7-2 and TRBJ1-4): GAGVSQSPSNKVTEKGKDVELRCDPISGHTALYWYRQSLGQGLEFLIYFQGNSAPDKSGLPSDRFSAERTGGSVSTLTIQRTQQEDSAVYLCASSSNQWRGQGNEKLFFGSGTQLSVL.

In this sample, this clonotype turned up a few times. This chain uses TRBV9 with TRBJ2-1, with 8 bases aligning to TRBD2. Looked up from germline, CDR1 is SGDLS and CDR2 is YYNGEE. This CDR3 is 16 amino acids long. V trimming: 0 bases; J trimming: 4 bases; junction bases outside the gene matches: 6. CDR3 sequence reads: CASSVAGGAEYNEQFF. In DNA form, the CDR3 reads TGTGCCAGCAGCGTAGCGGGGGGGGCGGAATACAATGAGCAGTTCTTC.

This clonotype was observed a handful of times. The CDR3 sequence is CASSPIAKNIQYF. The CDR3 DNA is TGTGCCAGCAGCCCCATAGCCAAAAACATTCAGTACTTC. The chain links TRBV6-2 or TRBV6-3 to TRBJ2-4; no clear D. Germline V gene data show CDR1 as MNHEY and CDR2 as SVGEGT. Trimming stripped 6 bases from V and 0 bases from J, with 6 bases between. The CDR3 totals 13 residues.

This clonotype came up a few times. The V and J genes are TRBV4-2 and TRBJ2-3; D may be TRBD1 (5 bases). Germline V gene sequence: CDR1 LGHNA, CDR2 YNFKEQ. Between the trimmed V and J ends, which lost 0 bases and 0 bases, there was a span of 7 bases. The CDR3 length is 15 residues. This CDR3 reads CASSQEQGSTDTQYF. CDR3 nucleotides: TGTGCCAGCAGCCAAGAGCAGGGTAGCACAGATACGCAGTATTTT.